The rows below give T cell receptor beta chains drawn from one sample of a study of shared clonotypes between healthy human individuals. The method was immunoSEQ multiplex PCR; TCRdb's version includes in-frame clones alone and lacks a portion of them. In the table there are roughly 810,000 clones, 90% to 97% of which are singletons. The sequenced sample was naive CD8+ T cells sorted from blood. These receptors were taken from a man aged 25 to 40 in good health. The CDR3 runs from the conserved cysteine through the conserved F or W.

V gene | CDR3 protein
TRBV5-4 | CASSLEIPAGSYEQYF
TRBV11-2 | CASSLAGQGNYEQYF
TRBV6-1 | CAIRAGGRAEAFF
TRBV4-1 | CASSQAQGNYGYTF
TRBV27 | CASSLMLGGTQYF
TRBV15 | CATSRDHANQPQHF
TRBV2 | CASSEGVSGPYNEQFF
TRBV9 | CASSVGGANTGELFF
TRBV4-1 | CASSQDIQGSMNTEAFF
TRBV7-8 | CASSPLAGVTEQYF
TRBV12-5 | CASGLGDRGHEQFF
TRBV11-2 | CASSLGTGTEAFF
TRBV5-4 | CASSSTDIGRGYGYTF
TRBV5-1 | CASSLVTGRFYEQYF
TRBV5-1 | CASSLVGTGELFF
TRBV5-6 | CASSSDRGLQPQHF
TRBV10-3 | CAISEPVSGPSWDTQYF
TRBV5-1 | CASSFGYGRSQETQYF
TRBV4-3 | CASRGRITGELFF
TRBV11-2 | CASSYEGNEQFF
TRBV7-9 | CASSLSGTTGGWLEQYF
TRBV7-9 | CASSRLDRSSYNEQFF
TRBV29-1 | CSVELASGRIHEQYF
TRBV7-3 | CASSLGGGSLNEQFF
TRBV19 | CASSIREDGTYEQYF
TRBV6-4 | CASVPNTEAFF
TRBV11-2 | CASSSGPNTGELFF
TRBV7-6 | CASSSKQGITGNTIYF
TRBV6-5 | CASSLGRTYEQYF
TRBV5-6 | CASSFRQRNTGELFF
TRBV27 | CASRGQGTHNEQFF
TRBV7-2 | CASSKTGTGSTDTQYF
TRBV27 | CASRLAGGQDTQYF
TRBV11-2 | CASSFSGDSGNSGANVLTF
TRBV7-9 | CASGSGRGYNEQFF
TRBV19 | CASSPRTSGNNEQFF
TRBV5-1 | CASSLESNEQFF
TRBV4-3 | CASSQDGIGTSGSPFF
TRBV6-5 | CASSYAGFYEQYF
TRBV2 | CASSPATGTVNTEAFF
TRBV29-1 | CSMNWYNEQFF
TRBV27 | CASSFRGPQGNEQFF
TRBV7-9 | CASSSPFMAEINNEQFF
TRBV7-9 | CASSLASWDEQFF
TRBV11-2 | CASSLGAGGFGDEQFF
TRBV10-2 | CASGETTIPYEQYF
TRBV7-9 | CASRLTEEAGTEQFF
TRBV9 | CASSVGSNEQFF
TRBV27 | CASSSVSGSGGSYEQYF
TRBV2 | CASGQAAYEQYF
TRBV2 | CASSQTAGGPHEQYF
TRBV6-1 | CASRRAGGGQPQHF
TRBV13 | CASSLRETQETQYF
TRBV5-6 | CASSLGLADYEQYF
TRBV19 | CASSIGGGPYNEQFF
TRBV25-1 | CASSEGSGSHNEQFF
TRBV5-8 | CASSLDRTDTQYF